These 28 T cell receptor beta chains were sequenced from one sample in a study of shared clonotypes between healthy human individuals. The protocol was immunoSEQ multiplex PCR, while the TCRdb copy is restricted to in-frame clones and leaves out a portion. The data show over 1.5 million clones, with approximately 98% seen just once and roughly 0.45% held by the top ten. Sequences were obtained from naive CD4+ T cells sorted from blood. Subset: CD45RA+ positively selected. These receptors came from a man between 25 and 39 years old in good health.

V and J are TRBV28 and TRBJ1-4; D is unresolved. The V and J ends lost 1 base and 8 bases respectively, with 14 bases between them. Germline-derived CDR1 and CDR2 are MDHEN and SYDVKM. CDR3 size: 15 residues. Written as DNA, the CDR3 is TGTGCCAGCAGTTTATTGGCCTTTAAGGCCGAAAAACTGTTTTTT. Protein sequence: CASSLLAFKAEKLFF.

This clone appeared once. The V and J genes are TRBV5-8 and TRBJ1-1, with TRBD1 matching 8 bases. CDR1 is SGHTS and CDR2 is YDEGEE in the germline V gene. The CDR3 sequence is 16 residues long. With V trimmed by 1 base and J by 2 bases, 7 bases remained unmatched. Here the CDR3 reads CASSLTDRVINTEAFF. In DNA form, the CDR3 reads TGTGCCAGCAGCTTGACGGACAGGGTTATCAACACTGAAGCTTTCTTT.

This chain joins TRBV7-9 and TRBJ2-7, with D possibly being TRBD2 (5 bases). This CDR3 is built from 19 residues. Between the trimmed V and J ends, which lost 4 bases and 2 bases, there was a span of 27 bases. Germline CDR1 reads SEHNR; CDR2 reads FQNEAQ (reference sequence). The CDR3 nucleotides are TGTGCCAGCAGCTACAACCAGTGGACTCATTCCTTCGAAACCTACGAGCAGTACTTC. Amino acids: CASSYNQWTHSFETYEQYF.

This rearrangement joins TRBV5-4 to TRBJ2-7; 9 bases map to TRBD1. Germline loops: CDR1 SGHNT, CDR2 YYREEE (reference sequence). Germline trimming cut 4 bases from V and 0 bases from J; bases unmatched to any gene: 5. The CDR3 spans 15 residues. The CDR3 region has the DNA TGTGCCAGCAGCGCGGACAGGGGCCCCTCCTACGAGCAGTACTTC. Translation gives CASSADRGPSYEQYF.

The chain couples TRBV19 to TRBJ1-1, with D uncertain. CDR3 size: 13 residues. Trimming took off 3 bases at V and 2 bases at J, with 7 bases between the two ends. The germline V gene encodes CDR1 LNHDA and CDR2 SQIVND (reference sequence). DNA for the CDR3: TGTGCCAGTAGTATTATGGTCAACACTGAAGCTTTCTTT. This codes for CASSIMVNTEAFF.

The genes are TRBV29-1 and TRBJ2-7; 8 bases align to TRBD1. The CDR3 extends over 12 amino acids. Per the germline V gene, CDR1 is SQVTM and CDR2 is ANQGSEA. The trim removed 5 bases at V and 3 bases at J, leaving 3 bases unmatched. CDR3 in amino acids: CSVSGQGYEQYF. The CDR3 bases are TGCAGCGTTTCCGGACAGGGCTACGAGCAGTACTTC.

With regard to this clone: Other DNA sequences in this specimen translate into the identical CDR3. The genes are TRBV5-5 and TRBJ2-1; D gene ambiguous. CDR3 length: 14 amino acids. In germline, CDR1 is SGHKS, CDR2 YYEKEE (reference sequence). V lost 0 bases, J lost 4 bases, and 8 bases lay in between. The CDR3 reads CASSLAVGYNEQFF. In DNA, the CDR3 is TGTGCCAGCAGCTTGGCAGTGGGGTACAATGAGCAGTTCTTC.

This chain links TRBV18 with TRBJ2-3; the D is unclear. The CDR3 contains 15 residues. V was clipped by 2 bases and J by 0 bases, with 9 bases between them. Germline values: CDR1 KGHSH, CDR2 LQKENI. CDR3 sequence: CASSPISPSTDTQYF. As DNA, the CDR3 is TGTGCCAGCTCACCAATCTCTCCTAGCACAGATACGCAGTATTTT.

This clone was detected once. The rearrangement links TRBV13 to TRBJ2-1; perhaps TRBD1 as D (6 bases). The CDR3 is made up of 15 amino acids. Germline V gene sequence: CDR1 PRHDT, CDR2 FYEKMQ (reference sequence). V shed 3 bases and J shed 8 bases, with 17 bases lying between them. CDR3 DNA sequence: TGTGCCAGCAGCTTTGGTTTCAGGGGCCCGGATGAGCAGTTCTTC. It specifies CASSFGFRGPDEQFF.

On this clone itself: The sample contains more than one DNA sequence encoding this CDR3. The DNA for the CDR3 is TGTGCCAGCAGCGTTGGGGGACGGGAGACCCAGTACTTC. This encodes CASSVGGRETQYF. The rearrangement uses TRBV9 and TRBJ2-5, with D perhaps matching TRBD1 or TRBD2 (5 bases each). Trimming shortened V by 2 bases and J by 5 bases, and 10 bases separated the two germline ends. Germline V lookup: CDR1 SGDLS, CDR2 YYNGEE. The CDR3 spans 13 residues. The whole variable domain, remainder taken from reference TRBV9 and TRBJ2-5, is DSGVTQTPKHLITATGQRVTLRCSPRSGDLSVYWYQQSLDQGLQFLIQYYNGEERAKGNILERFSAQQFPDLHSELNLSSLELGDSALYFCASSVGGRETQYFGPGTRLLVL.

The chain is built from TRBV5-4 and TRBJ2-7; 8 positions agree with TRBD1. The CDR3 is 15 residues long. The germline V gene encodes CDR1 SGHNT and CDR2 YYREEE (reference sequence). Trimming removed 4 bases from V and 1 base from J; junction bases left unmatched: 7. In DNA, the CDR3 is TGTGCCAGCAGCCCCCGGGACAGGAGTTCCTACGAGCAGTACTTC. It translates to CASSPRDRSSYEQYF.

The rearrangement links TRBV2 to TRBJ2-1; 13 bases align to TRBD2. CDR3 length: 17 residues. Trimming cost V 4 bases and J 7 bases; bases outside gene matches: 10. Germline CDR1 is SNHLY and CDR2 is FYNNEI. Here the CDR3 reads CASSGATSGRAVNEQFF. In DNA form, the CDR3 reads TGTGCCAGCAGTGGCGCTACTAGCGGGAGGGCGGTTAATGAGCAGTTCTTC. The complete variable domain, with remaining parts taken from reference TRBV2 and TRBJ2-1, reads EPEVTQTPSHQVTQMGQEVILRCVPISNHLYFYWYRQILGQKVEFLVSFYNNEISEKSEIFDDQFSVERPDGSNFTLKIRSTKLEDSAMYFCASSGATSGRAVNEQFFGPGTRLTVL.

The rearrangement joins TRBV4-3 to TRBJ1-2; D gene unclear. Trimming cost V 1 base and J 2 bases, with 11 bases left between them. There are 15 residues in the CDR3. CDR1 and CDR2 from the germline V gene are LGHNA and YSLEER. DNA of the CDR3: TGCGCCAGCAGCCAAGTCAACCCGACAAACTATGGCTACACCTTC. This encodes CASSQVNPTNYGYTF.

As for this clone: The same CDR3 can be traced to other DNA sequences in this sample. The genes are TRBV9 and TRBJ2-1; D remains ambiguous. The V end lost 0 bases, the J end lost 10 bases, and 8 bases lay between the germline ends. The germline V gene has CDR1 SGDLS and CDR2 YYNGEE. The CDR3 is 12 amino acids. The chain's CDR3 is CASSVVPGEQFF. DNA of the CDR3: TGTGCCAGCAGCGTAGTTCCCGGGGAGCAGTTCTTC.

This chain joins TRBV15 and TRBJ2-7; the D gene is possibly TRBD2 (6 bases). Germline V lookup: CDR1 LNHNV, CDR2 YYDKDF (reference sequence). The ends were cut back, 0 bases at V and 6 bases at J, with 12 bases in the middle. This CDR3 has 14 residues. CDR3 sequence reads: CATSRDLPGLEQYF. For the CDR3, the DNA is TGTGCCACCAGCAGAGATCTTCCGGGACTCGAGCAGTACTTC.

The chain has TRBV7-9 and TRBJ2-2; perhaps TRBD1 as D (6 bases). The V gene's germline CDR1 is SEHNR and CDR2 FQNEAQ (reference sequence). The V end lost 5 bases, the J end lost 0 bases, and 22 bases lay between the germline ends. There are 19 residues in the CDR3. CDR3: CASSPQRGSRAPNTGELFF. The CDR3 bases are TGTGCCAGCAGCCCCCAAAGGGGGTCGAGGGCCCCGAACACCGGGGAGCTGTTTTTT.

The rearrangement links TRBV5-1 to TRBJ2-3; no definite D call. The V gene's germline CDR1 is SGHRS and CDR2 YFSETQ. V was shortened by 0 bases and J by 0 bases, with 14 bases between the two germline ends. This CDR3 is 17 amino acids long. CDR3 residues: CASSLASRQTSTDTQYF. Here the CDR3 DNA reads TGCGCCAGCAGCTTGGCTTCTAGGCAGACAAGCACAGATACGCAGTATTTT.

The V and J genes are TRBV27 and TRBJ1-2; TRBD1 matches 7 bases. Germline V gene sequence: CDR1 MNHEY, CDR2 SMNVEV (reference sequence). The trim removed 4 bases at V and 6 bases at J, leaving 8 bases unmatched. The CDR3 is made up of 14 amino acids. CDR3 DNA sequence: TGTGCCAGCAGTTCAGCCGACAGGGTACATGGCTACACCTTC. Translation: CASSSADRVHGYTF.

The V and J genes are TRBV19 and TRBJ1-2; D possibly corresponds to TRBD1 (5 bases). The germline CDR1 and CDR2 sequences are LNHDA and SQIVND (reference sequence). The CDR3 has 16 residues. V lost 7 bases to trimming and J lost 3 bases, with 21 bases between them. The CDR3 bases are TGTGCCAGTACCGCGGGAAGGGGAAAGCTTGACTATGGCTACACCTTC. The encoded protein is CASTAGRGKLDYGYTF. Based on the CDR3 plus reference TRBV19 and TRBJ1-2, the full variable domain is DGGITQSPKYLFRKEGQNVTLSCEQNLNHDAMYWYRQDPGQGLRLIYYSQIVNDFQKGDIAEGYSVSREKKESFPLTVTSAQKNPTAFYLCASTAGRGKLDYGYTFGSGTRLTVV.

V usage is TRBV15 and J usage is TRBJ2-7, with D perhaps matching TRBD1 (5 bases). V gave up 6 bases and J gave up 5 bases, with 17 bases separating them. This CDR3 has 14 residues. CDR1 and CDR2 from the germline V gene are LNHNV and YYDKDF (reference sequence). This CDR3 reads CATSDTGRHHEQYF. In DNA, the CDR3 is TGTGCCACCAGTGATACAGGACGTCACCACGAGCAGTACTTC. Using reference TRBV15 and TRBJ2-7 for the parts outside the CDR3, the full variable domain is DAMVIQNPRYQVTQFGKPVTLSCSQTLNHNVMYWYQQKSSQAPKLLFHYYDKDFNNEADTPDNFQSRRPNTSFCFLDIRSPGLGDTAMYLCATSDTGRHHEQYFGPGTRLTVT.

The gene calls are TRBV5-1 and TRBJ2-7, with D possibly called TRBD1 or TRBD2 (5 bases each). The CDR3 has 15 residues. Trimming removed 6 bases from V and 7 bases from J, with 23 bases in between. The germline CDR1 and CDR2 sequences are SGHRS and YFSETQ. CDR3 nucleotides: TGCGCCAGCAAGATAGGGGACGCCGAGGTGTTGGAGCAGTACTTC. It translates to CASKIGDAEVLEQYF.

The V and J genes are TRBV6-5 and TRBJ2-7, with a possible D match to TRBD1 (5 bases). The CDR3 spans 12 residues. The V gene lost 6 bases and the J gene lost 2 bases, with 8 bases spanning the gap. Germline V gives CDR1 MNHEY, CDR2 SVGAGI. The CDR3 DNA reads TGTGCCAGCAGATCAGGGACCTACGAGCAGTACTTC. This sequence encodes CASRSGTYEQYF.

This chain uses TRBV7-8 with TRBJ2-7; TRBD2 matches 7 bases. The CDR3 length is 14 residues. Germline V lookup: CDR1 SGHVS, CDR2 FQNEAQ. V lost 1 base, J lost 2 bases, and 2 bases stayed unmatched. This CDR3 reads CASSLGAGAYEQYF. CDR3 coding DNA: TGTGCCAGCAGCTTAGGGGCGGGGGCCTACGAGCAGTACTTC.

CDR3 protein: CSVVRGWNTEAFF. The CDR3 DNA reads as TGCAGCGTTGTTAGGGGGTGGAACACTGAAGCTTTCTTT. V is TRBV29-1 and J is TRBJ1-1; a weak D match, TRBD1 (6 bases). Germline CDR1 SQVTM, CDR2 ANQGSEA. V shed 4 bases and J shed 1 base, with 10 bases lying between them. This CDR3 comprises 13 residues.

The V gene is TRBV27, the J gene TRBJ2-3, with D perhaps matching TRBD1 (6 bases). CDR1 and CDR2 (germline): MNHEY, SMNVEV (reference sequence). The CDR3 consists of 15 residues. The V gene lost 6 bases and the J gene lost 1 base, with 14 bases spanning the gap. The CDR3 region has the DNA TGTGCCAGCAGGTTTACAGGGCAACGCACAGATACGCAGTATTTT. Translation gives CASRFTGQRTDTQYF.

With respect to this clone: Within the sample, other DNA sequences also encode this same CDR3. The chain links TRBV7-2 to TRBJ2-1, with TRBD2 identical over 7 bases. This CDR3 has 15 amino acids. Germline CDR1 reads SGHTA; CDR2 reads FQGNSA. The V segment lost 5 bases and the J segment 1 base; nucleotides outside the gene matches: 5. The CDR3 region is CASSRSGTSYNEQFF. The CDR3, as DNA: TGTGCCAGCAGCCGGAGCGGGACGTCCTACAATGAGCAGTTCTTC.

This clone was seen once. The V gene is TRBV5-1, the J gene TRBJ2-5, with 7 bases fitting TRBD2. Germline loops: CDR1 SGHRS, CDR2 YFSETQ. V shed 2 bases, J shed 9 bases, and the junction held 7 bases outside the gene matches. The CDR3 extends over 13 amino acids. The CDR3 DNA follows: TGCGCCAGCAGCTTCGGCGCCCGGGAGGCCCAGTACTTC. It encodes CASSFGAREAQYF.

The V call is TRBV2, the J call TRBJ2-1; 9 bases align to TRBD1. Unmatched junction bases numbered 9, after V lost 7 bases and J lost 5 bases. This CDR3 contains 15 residues. The germline gives CDR1 SNHLY, CDR2 FYNNEI. CDR3 in DNA: TGTGCCAGCAACGGTGGGGACAGGGCTAACAATGAGCAGTTCTTC. Its protein is CASNGGDRANNEQFF.